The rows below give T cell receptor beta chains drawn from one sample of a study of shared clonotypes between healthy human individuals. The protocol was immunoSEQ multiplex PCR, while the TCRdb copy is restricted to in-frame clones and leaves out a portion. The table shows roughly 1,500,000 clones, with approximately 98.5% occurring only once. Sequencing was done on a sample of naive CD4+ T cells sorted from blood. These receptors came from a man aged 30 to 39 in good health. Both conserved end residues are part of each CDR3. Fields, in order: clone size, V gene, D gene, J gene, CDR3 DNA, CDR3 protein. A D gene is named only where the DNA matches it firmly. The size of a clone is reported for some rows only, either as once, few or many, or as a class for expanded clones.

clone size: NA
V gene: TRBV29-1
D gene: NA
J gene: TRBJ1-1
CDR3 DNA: TGCAGCGTTGAACTAACGATAGACACTGAAGCTTTCTTT
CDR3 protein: CSVELTIDTEAFF

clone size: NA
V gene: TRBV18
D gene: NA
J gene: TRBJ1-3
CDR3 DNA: TGTGCCAGCTCACTGGAAGGAAACACCATATATTTT
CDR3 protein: CASSLEGNTIYF

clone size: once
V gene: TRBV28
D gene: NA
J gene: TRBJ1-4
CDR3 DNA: TGTGCCAGCAGTCAGGGTAATGAAAAACTGTTTTTT
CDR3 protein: CASSQGNEKLFF

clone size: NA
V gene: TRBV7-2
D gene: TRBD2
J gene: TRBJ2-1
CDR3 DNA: TGTGCCAGCAGCCCTACTAGCGGGAGACACCAGTTCTTC
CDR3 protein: CASSPTSGRHQFF

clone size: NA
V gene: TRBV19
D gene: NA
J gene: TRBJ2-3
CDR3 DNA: TGTGCCAGTAGTACGCCAAGCTCCCACGTTGATTCTAGCACAGATACGCAGTATTTT
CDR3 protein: CASSTPSSHVDSSTDTQYF

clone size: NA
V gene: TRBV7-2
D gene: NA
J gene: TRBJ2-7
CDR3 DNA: TGTGCCAGCAGCCCGGAAACTAGCCCCGCCTACGAGCAGTACTTC
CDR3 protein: CASSPETSPAYEQYF

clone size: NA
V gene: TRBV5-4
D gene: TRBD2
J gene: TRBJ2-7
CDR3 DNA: TGTGCCAGCAGCCGACCGGGGGGACCCAGATCCGGGACCCACGAGCAGTACTTC
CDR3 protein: CASSRPGGPRSGTHEQYF

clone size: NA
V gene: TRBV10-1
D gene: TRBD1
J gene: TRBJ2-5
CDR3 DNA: TGCGCCAGCAGTGCCGGGACAGGAGAGACCCAGTACTTC
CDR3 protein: CASSAGTGETQYF

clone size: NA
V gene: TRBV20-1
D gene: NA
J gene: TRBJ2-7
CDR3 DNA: TGCAGTGCGCGAACAGAAGGTGGGCAGTACTTC
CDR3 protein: CSARTEGGQYF

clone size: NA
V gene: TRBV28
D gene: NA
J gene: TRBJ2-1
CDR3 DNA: TGTGCCAGCAGTTTATCCCATCGTAATGAGCAGTTCTTC
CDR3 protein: CASSLSHRNEQFF

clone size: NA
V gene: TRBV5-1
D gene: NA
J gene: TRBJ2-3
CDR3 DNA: TGCGCCAGCAGCTTGGACCAGTTCACAGATACGCAGTATTTT
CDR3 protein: CASSLDQFTDTQYF

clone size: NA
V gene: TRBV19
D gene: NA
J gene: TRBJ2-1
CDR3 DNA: TGTGCCAGTAGCAAACTGGACGGGAGCACCTACAATGAGCAGTTCTTC
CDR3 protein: CASSKLDGSTYNEQFF

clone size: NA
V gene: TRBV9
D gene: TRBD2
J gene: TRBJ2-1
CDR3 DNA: TGTGCCAGCACCCGCGGGCGGGAGCCTGAGCAGTTCTTC
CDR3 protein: CASTRGREPEQFF

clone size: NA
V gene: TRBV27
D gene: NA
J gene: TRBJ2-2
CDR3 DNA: TGTGCCAGCAGTTTATTCCGGTCGACCACCGGGGAGCTGTTTTTT
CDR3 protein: CASSLFRSTTGELFF

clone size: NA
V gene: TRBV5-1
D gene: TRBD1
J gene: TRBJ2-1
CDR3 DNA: TGCGCCAGCAGCGGACAGGGGGCCAACAATGAGCAGTTCTTC
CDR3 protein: CASSGQGANNEQFF

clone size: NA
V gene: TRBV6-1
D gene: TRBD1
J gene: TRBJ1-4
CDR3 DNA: TGTGCCAGCAGTCCATTGACAGGGCGAAATGAAAAACTGTTTTTT
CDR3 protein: CASSPLTGRNEKLFF

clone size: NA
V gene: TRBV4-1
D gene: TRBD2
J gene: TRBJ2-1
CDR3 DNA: TGCGCCAGCAGCCAAGAGGGTAGCGGGAGTAGTAATGAGCAGTTCTTC
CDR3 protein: CASSQEGSGSSNEQFF

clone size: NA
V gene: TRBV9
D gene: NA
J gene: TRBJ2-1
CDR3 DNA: TGTGCCAGCAGCGTCGGTCCCAGGGGTTCCTACAATGAGCAGTTCTTC
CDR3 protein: CASSVGPRGSYNEQFF

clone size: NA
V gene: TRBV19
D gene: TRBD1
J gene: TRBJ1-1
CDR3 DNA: TGTGCCAGTAGTCCCTCAGACAGGGGGCGGTTTGGCACTGAAGCTTTCTTT
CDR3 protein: CASSPSDRGRFGTEAFF

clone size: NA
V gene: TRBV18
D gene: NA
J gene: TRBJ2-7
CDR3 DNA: TGTGCCAGCTCACCATCCCTTTCCTACGAGCAGTACTTC
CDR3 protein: CASSPSLSYEQYF

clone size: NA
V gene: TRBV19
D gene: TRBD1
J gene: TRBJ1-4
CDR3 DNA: TGTGCCAGTAAGGACAGGGGTACTGAAAAACTGTTTTTT
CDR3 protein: CASKDRGTEKLFF

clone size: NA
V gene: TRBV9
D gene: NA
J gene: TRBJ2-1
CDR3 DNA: TGTGCCAGCAGCGTAGAAGGGCGGTCCTACAATGAGCAGTTCTTC
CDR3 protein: CASSVEGRSYNEQFF

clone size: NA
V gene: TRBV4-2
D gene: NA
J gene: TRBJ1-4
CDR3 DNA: TGTGCCAGCAGCATCCGAGACGGGGGAGAAAATGAAAAACTGTTTTTT
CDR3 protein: CASSIRDGGENEKLFF

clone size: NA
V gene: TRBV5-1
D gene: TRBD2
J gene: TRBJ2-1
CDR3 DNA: TGCGCCAGCAGCTTGGGGTTACTAGCGGGGACTGCAAGGTACCACAATGAGCAGTTCTTC
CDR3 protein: CASSLGLLAGTARYHNEQFF

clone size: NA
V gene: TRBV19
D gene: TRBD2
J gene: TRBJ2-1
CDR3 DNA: TGTGCCAGTAGTATCCGGACAGGGACTAGCGGGAGATCGGGTGAGCAGTTCTTC
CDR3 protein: CASSIRTGTSGRSGEQFF

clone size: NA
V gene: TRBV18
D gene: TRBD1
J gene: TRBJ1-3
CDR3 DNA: TGTGCCAGCTCACCACCGAGACAGGGGGCGATCGGAAACACCATATATTTT
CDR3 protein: CASSPPRQGAIGNTIYF

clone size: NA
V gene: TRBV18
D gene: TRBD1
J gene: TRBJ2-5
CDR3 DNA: TGTGCCAGCTCACAGGACAGGGAGACCCAGTACTTC
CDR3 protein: CASSQDRETQYF

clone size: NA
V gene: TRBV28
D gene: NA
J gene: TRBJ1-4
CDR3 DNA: TGTGCCAGCAGTTGGGGGGATGAAAAACTGTTTTTT
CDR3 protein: CASSWGDEKLFF

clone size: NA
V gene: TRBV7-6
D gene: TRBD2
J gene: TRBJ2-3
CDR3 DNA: TGTGCCAGCAGCTTAGGTAGCGGGAGCTTTGGAGATACGCAGTATTTT
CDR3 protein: CASSLGSGSFGDTQYF

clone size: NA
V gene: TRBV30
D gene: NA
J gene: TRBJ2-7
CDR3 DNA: TGTGCCTGGTACCCTACCGAGCAGGGAAGGTCCTACGAGCAGTACTTC
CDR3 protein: CAWYPTEQGRSYEQYF

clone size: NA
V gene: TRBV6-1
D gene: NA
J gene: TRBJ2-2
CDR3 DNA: TGTGCCAGCAGGTCCCTAAGGATCACCGGGGAGCTGTTTTTT
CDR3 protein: CASRSLRITGELFF

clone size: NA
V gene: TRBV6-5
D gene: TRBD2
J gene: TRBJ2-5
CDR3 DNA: TGTGCCAGCACCCCACTGGCGGGAGGTCAAGAGACCCAGTACTTC
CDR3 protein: CASTPLAGGQETQYF

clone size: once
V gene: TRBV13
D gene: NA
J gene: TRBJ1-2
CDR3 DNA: TGTGCCAGCAGCTTGGGACCATATGGACCATATGGCTACACCTTC
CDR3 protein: CASSLGPYGPYGYTF

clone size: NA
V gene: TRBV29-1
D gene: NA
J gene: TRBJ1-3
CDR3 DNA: TGCAGCGCGACACTTTCCTCTGGAAACACCATATATTTT
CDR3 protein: CSATLSSGNTIYF

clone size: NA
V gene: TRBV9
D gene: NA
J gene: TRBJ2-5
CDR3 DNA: TGTGCCAGCAGCACCGGACCAAGGGGAGAGACCCAGTACTTC
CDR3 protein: CASSTGPRGETQYF

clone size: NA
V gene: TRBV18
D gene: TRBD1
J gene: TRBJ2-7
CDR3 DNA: TGTGCCAGCTCACCACGATTGGACAGGAGCCTCTACGAGCAGTACTTC
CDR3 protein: CASSPRLDRSLYEQYF

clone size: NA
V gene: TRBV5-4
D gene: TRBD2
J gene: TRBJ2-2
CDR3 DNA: TGTGCCAGCAGCGTAATAGCGGGAGGGGGCACCGGGGAGCTGTTTTTT
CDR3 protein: CASSVIAGGGTGELFF

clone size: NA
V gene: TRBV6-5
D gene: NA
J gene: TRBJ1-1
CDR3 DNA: TGTGCCAGCAGAATCCCCGGGGGAGGAGCTTTCTTT
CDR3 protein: CASRIPGGGAFF

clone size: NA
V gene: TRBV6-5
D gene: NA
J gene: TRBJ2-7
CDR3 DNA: TGTGCCAGCAGACCATTTCCGGGACCGGGGTACGAGCAGTACTTC
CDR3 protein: CASRPFPGPGYEQYF

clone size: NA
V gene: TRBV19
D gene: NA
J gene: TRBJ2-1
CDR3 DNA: TGTGCCAGTAGTATGGCCAATGAGCAGTTCTTC
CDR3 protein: CASSMANEQFF

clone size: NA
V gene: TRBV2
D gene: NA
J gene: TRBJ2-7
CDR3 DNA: TGTGCCAGCCTTGGAGGCAGGGTATCCTACGAGCAGTACTTC
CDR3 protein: CASLGGRVSYEQYF

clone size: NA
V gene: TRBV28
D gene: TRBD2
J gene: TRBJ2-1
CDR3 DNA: TGTGCCAGCAGTCCCCGCGGACTAGCGGGCCGCAATGAGCAGTTCTTC
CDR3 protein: CASSPRGLAGRNEQFF

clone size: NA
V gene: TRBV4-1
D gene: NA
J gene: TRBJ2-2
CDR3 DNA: TGCGCCAGCAGCCAAGAAGGGCCGAACACCGGGGAGCTGTTTTTT
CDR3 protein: CASSQEGPNTGELFF

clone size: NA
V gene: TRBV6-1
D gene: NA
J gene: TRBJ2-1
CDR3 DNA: TGTGCCAGCAACCCGGGAACCACCTTCAATGAGCAGTTCTTC
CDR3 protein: CASNPGTTFNEQFF

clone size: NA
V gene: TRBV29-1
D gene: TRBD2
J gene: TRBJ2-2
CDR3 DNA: TGCAGCGCAACTGGCGGGACTAGCGGGAGGAGGGCCGGGGAGCTGTTTTTT
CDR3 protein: CSATGGTSGRRAGELFF